This T cell receptor (beta chain) originates from a study of human T cells and chemical hapten exposure (dated by TCRdb to 2020 to 2022). Background on the whole study: For sensitization, 2% DPC in acetone was applied to a roughly 2 cm by roughly 2 cm area of upper inner arm skin. Blood for TCR sequencing was provided by twenty-nine alopecia patients at one to four time points (pre-sensitization, 2, 6 and 24 weeks). Alopecia areata with under or over 50% scalp involvement, alopecia totalis and alopecia universalis were represented in the patient cohort, which was mostly female. Patch testing was done on the upper back using Finn chambers containing 0.01% DPC, and results were scored after 6 days according to International Contact Dermatitis Research Group standards. In alopecia patients, the study followed how the peripheral blood TCR repertoire changed in vivo over primary and secondary sensitization to diphenylcyclopropenone (DPC), a hapten. The libraries were sequenced as a pool, and the TCR yield per sample differed mostly because of small variations in library volumes within the pool. Both TCR alpha and TCR beta chains were sequenced from each blood RNA sample. Blood samples were taken from patients before sensitization (week 0) and then at 2, 6 and about 24 weeks after DPC sensitization. Throughout the study period of roughly 24 weeks, patients also received therapeutic DPC doses to the scalp every week. What the authors observed across the whole study: No change with DPC sensitization was found in the number of TCRs above 1 in 1000 frequency, and no evidence of global repertoire structure alterations was found. After repeated subsampling, the strength of the expansion versus patch-test correlation and the threshold at which it became significant changed. Because every patient had alopecia, a presumed autoimmune disease, the patients' immune response might differ from that of healthy individuals. Patch test score correlated positively with the number of PT1 expanded TCRs, reaching significance at thresholds 8, 16 and 32 but not at 4. Expanded TCRs formed significantly more large CDR3 similarity clusters than pre-sensitization or healthy control sets, consistent with antigen-driven responses.

This sample's time point label indicates: patch test 3, about 24 weeks after DPC sensitization. The treatment or condition tag for this specimen amounts to: therapeutic diphenylcyclopropenone sensitization with weekly scalp DPC. Total RNA was isolated from unfractionated whole blood collected in Tempus Blood RNA tubes. At each patch-test visit, blood was drawn before the patch test was applied. Eligible patients were aged 18 to 70, diagnosed with alopecia, deemed suitable for DPC therapy, and excluded if pregnant. Clipping removes 1 base from V and 6 bases from J, with 6 as the unmatched junction base count. Taken from cysteine to phenylalanine, the CDR3 has 16 residues. Only the CDR3 DNA is retained, 48 bases long and in frame from the first base. CDR1 and CDR2 (LGHDT, YNNKEL) derive from the germline V gene (reference sequence). Receptors were amplified or captured by RACE. The sequencer listed for this sample is NextSeq 500. During library preparation, unique molecular identifiers were attached to individual cDNA molecules so that TCRs could be counted quantitatively and reproducibly. The authors' pipeline ran thus. The median number of TCRs per sample was some 100,000, ranging from roughly 23,224 to 690,600. V, J and CDR3 annotation of the TCR reads was carried out using the Decombinator software suite. To make PS versus PT1 abundance plots, every sample was subsampled to the same number of TCRs (28,000). TCRs were defined as expanded if absent before sensitization and observed at least eight times at the 2-week time point. TCRdb handled the public reads itself, with Q25 trimming in fastp and clone calling in MiXCR, and kept productive beta chains. Entries are consolidated by CDR3 protein sequence, retaining the most common genes and DNA. TCRdb's processing, not the study's, gives the V and J calls here. The sample profile shows 38,000 or so distinct CDR3 sequences; 9.5% of them were found once. The top ten constitute 26% of the sample.

This clonotype was seen a handful of times. Its antigen is unknown. Within one base of it there is no much larger clone, and no base qualities were kept. The source was whole blood, collected in connection with sensitization to the hapten diphenylcyclopropenone (DPC). The TCR originated in a man aged 45-60 years with alopecia areata. Some clones in this sample may be carry-over from other donors' samples. The chain joins TRBV3-1 to TRBJ2-2; 9 bases in between match TRBD2. The DNA reads TGTGCCAGCAGCCAAGGGCTTAGCGGGAGTCCCGGGGAGCTGTTTTTT. This translates into CASSQGLSGSPGELFF.